One sample yielded the 21 T cell receptor beta chains listed below, sequenced in a study of cytomegalovirus exposure and HLA in healthy donors. Data came from immunoSEQ multiplex PCR; TCRdb stores just in-frame clones and leaves some out. The sample lists 130,000 or so clones; roughly 91% were seen once. The sample consisted of PBMCs. The origin of the receptors is a man aged 25 to 40 in good health and CMV-seronegative.

The chain is built from TRBV9 and TRBJ2-7; the match to TRBD1 covers 7 bases. From germline, CDR1 is SGDLS and CDR2 YYNGEE. V lost 3 bases, J lost 2 bases, and 5 bases stayed unmatched. The CDR3 loop spans 14 amino acids. The CDR3 DNA reads as TGTGCCAGCAGCGGAGGGGACAGAACCTACGAGCAGTACTTC. It encodes CASSGGDRTYEQYF.

The V and J genes are TRBV6-5 and TRBJ1-6; possibly TRBD1 for D (6 bases). This CDR3 comprises 16 residues. The germline V gene has CDR1 MNHEY and CDR2 SVGAGI. Trimming shortened V by 0 bases and J by 9 bases, and 15 bases separated the two germline ends. In DNA, the CDR3 is TGTGCCAGCAGTTACTCGTTACAGGGTTTTGGTTCACCCCTCCACTTT. Its protein is CASSYSLQGFGSPLHF.

The rearrangement uses TRBV9 and TRBJ2-2, with TRBD1 matching 7 bases. The ends lost 3 bases at V and 3 bases at J; junction bases unmatched: 2. The CDR3 extends over 14 amino acids. Looked up from germline, CDR1 is SGDLS and CDR2 is YYNGEE. The CDR3 spells CASSATGYTGELFF. For the CDR3, the DNA is TGTGCCAGCAGCGCGACAGGGTACACCGGGGAGCTGTTTTTT.

This chain uses TRBV19 with TRBJ1-6; D remains unclear. This CDR3 is built from 14 residues. Germline V gene data show CDR1 as LNHDA and CDR2 as SQIVND (reference sequence). V lost 2 bases, J lost 7 bases, and 9 bases lay in between. The CDR3 here is CASSITLRNSPLHF. In nucleotides, the CDR3 is TGTGCCAGTAGTATAACTCTGCGAAATTCACCCCTCCACTTT.

The chain has TRBV6-5 and TRBJ2-1; 8 bases are shared with TRBD1. The germline V gene has CDR1 MNHEY and CDR2 SVGAGI. The junction had 8 bases not matched to a gene; V was cut back by 8 bases and J by 5 bases. The CDR3 is 14 amino acids. The CDR3 bases are TGTGCCAGCGGGGGGACAGGAGTCCACAATGAGCAGTTCTTC. Encoded protein: CASGGTGVHNEQFF.

V usage is TRBV11-2 and J usage is TRBJ2-7; 13 bases match TRBD2. The J segment lost 7 bases and the V segment lost 5 bases, leaving 8 bases of the junction unmatched. This CDR3 is 15 amino acids long. Germline CDR1 and CDR2: SGHAT and FQNNGV. The CDR3 bases are TGTGCCAGCAGCCCCGGACTAGCGGGGGCCGTAGAGCAGTACTTC. Translation: CASSPGLAGAVEQYF.

V gene TRBV28 combines with J gene TRBJ2-7; 9 positions match TRBD1. After removal of 5 bases from V and 6 bases from J, the junction contained 11 bases not matched to a gene. The CDR3 totals 15 residues. CDR1 is MDHEN and CDR2 is SYDVKM in the germline V gene. In nucleotides, the CDR3 is TGTGCCAGCAGTCCCTCTTGGACAGGGGCTCTCGAGCAGTACTTC. This gives the protein CASSPSWTGALEQYF.

This sequence joins TRBV5-4 and TRBJ1-2; D is unclear. Germline CDR1 SGHNT, CDR2 YYREEE (reference sequence). The CDR3 sequence is 14 residues long. V lost 3 bases, J lost 1 base, and 10 bases lay in between. This CDR3 reads CASSSNRGNYGYTF. The DNA of the CDR3 is TGTGCCAGCAGCTCCAACCGCGGTAACTATGGCTACACCTTC. Full variable domain (missing parts from reference TRBV5-4 and TRBJ1-2): ETGVTQSPTHLIKTRGQQVTLRCSSQSGHNTVSWYQQALGQGPQFIFQYYREEENGRGNFPPRFSGLQFPNYSSELNVNALELDDSALYLCASSSNRGNYGYTFGSGTRLTVV.

The rearrangement uses TRBV18 and TRBJ2-5, with 9 bases that match TRBD2. V was clipped by 6 bases and J by 5 bases; unmatched bases: 13. The germline gives CDR1 KGHSH, CDR2 LQKENI. There are 16 residues in the CDR3. CDR3 in amino acids: CASSPPGGGAVETQYF. The CDR3 bases are TGTGCCAGCTCCCCGCCTGGCGGGGGGGCCGTTGAGACCCAGTACTTC.

This rearrangement joins TRBV18 to TRBJ1-5, with 9 bases that match TRBD1. V shed 3 bases, J shed 4 bases, and the junction held 7 bases outside the gene matches. Germline V CDR1 and CDR2: KGHSH, LQKENI. This CDR3 comprises 16 residues. CDR3 amino acids: CASSPSDRGKNQPQHF. The DNA for the CDR3 is TGTGCCAGCTCACCGTCCGACAGGGGGAAAAATCAGCCCCAGCATTTT.

This chain connects TRBV10-1 to TRBJ2-2, with 11 bases lining up with TRBD1. Looked up from germline, CDR1 is WNHNN and CDR2 is SYGVQD (reference sequence). J lost 6 bases, V lost 5 bases, and 8 bases had no gene match. The CDR3 is made up of 16 amino acids. The CDR3 coding sequence is TGCGCCAGCAGTCCCTTGGACAGGGGGCCGGCCGGGGAGCTGTTTTTT. Amino acid sequence: CASSPLDRGPAGELFF.

This chain uses TRBV6-5 with TRBJ1-2; unclear D gene. Trimming stripped 2 bases from V and 4 bases from J, with 8 bases between. Germline-derived CDR1 and CDR2 are MNHEY and SVGAGI. This CDR3 has 13 residues. The CDR3 protein is CASSYAGSYGYTF. The CDR3 bases are TGTGCCAGCAGTTACGCCGGGAGCTATGGCTACACCTTC.

The V and J genes are TRBV4-1 and TRBJ1-5; 8 nucleotides line up with TRBD1. V lost 2 bases and J lost 7; bases outside the gene matches: 7. The CDR3 loop spans 15 amino acids. The germline V gene has CDR1 MGHRA and CDR2 YSYEKL. CDR3 bases: TGCGCCAGCAGCCAAAAACAGGGGGTAGGACAGCCCCAGCATTTT. This sequence encodes CASSQKQGVGQPQHF.

CDR3 residues: CASSRGLAGATNTGELFF. CDR3 bases: TGTGCCAGCAGCAGGGGACTAGCGGGGGCCACGAACACCGGGGAGCTGTTTTTT. This chain connects TRBV7-2 to TRBJ2-2; 14 bases align to TRBD2. The CDR3 has 18 residues. V lost 5 bases to trimming and J lost 0 bases; unmatched junction nucleotides: 5. The germline V gene encodes CDR1 SGHTA and CDR2 FQGNSA.

The chain joins TRBV5-8 to TRBJ2-7, with D possibly being TRBD2 (5 bases). The germline V gene encodes CDR1 SGHTS and CDR2 YDEGEE. The CDR3 runs to 15 residues. Trimming took 5 bases from V and 5 from J, leaving 20 bases between them. CDR3 coding DNA: TGTGCCAGCAGACGACCAGGACTCTACCCGGACGAGCAGTACTTC. Protein: CASRRPGLYPDEQYF.

The chain joins TRBV27 to TRBJ1-4; the D is unclear. Germline V CDR1 and CDR2: MNHEY, SMNVEV (reference sequence). Between the trimmed V and J ends, which lost 3 bases and 8 bases, there was a span of 16 bases. The CDR3 runs to 15 residues. The CDR3 sequence is CASSFRTGRNEKLFF. The CDR3 DNA reads TGTGCCAGCAGTTTCCGGACGGGGAGAAACGAAAAACTGTTTTTT.

The rearrangement links TRBV11-2 to TRBJ2-1; 14 bases fit TRBD2. Germline CDR1 reads SGHAT; CDR2 reads FQNNGV. This CDR3 region has 16 residues. The ends lost 4 bases at V and 9 bases at J; junction bases unmatched: 8. CDR3 sequence (DNA): TGTGCCAGCAGCTCAACCGCCGGGACTAGCGGGGGTGAGCAGTTCTTC. Encoded protein: CASSSTAGTSGGEQFF.

The V call is TRBV6-5, the J call TRBJ1-5; the match to TRBD1 covers 7 bases. V gave up 5 bases and J gave up 2 bases; unmatched junction bases: 6. The CDR3 length is 15 residues. CDR1 and CDR2 (germline): MNHEY, SVGAGI. CDR3 in amino acids: CASSTSGTGNQPQHF. For the CDR3, the DNA is TGTGCCAGCAGTACGTCCGGGACAGGCAATCAGCCCCAGCATTTT.

V and J are TRBV13 and TRBJ2-5; D possibly corresponds to TRBD2 (6 bases). The CDR3 runs 14 residues. Germline lookup yields CDR1 PRHDT and CDR2 FYEKMQ (reference sequence). The V end lost 5 bases, the J end lost 5 bases, and 15 bases lay between the germline ends. CDR3 sequence reads: CASSPTEAGETQYF. CDR3 nucleotides: TGTGCCAGCAGCCCCACGGAGGCGGGGGAGACCCAGTACTTC.

The chain is built from TRBV5-1 and TRBJ1-4, with 8 nucleotides matching TRBD1. Germline assignment: CDR1 SGHRS and CDR2 YFSETQ. The junction had 5 bases not matched to a gene; V was cut back by 0 bases and J by 7 bases. The CDR3 spans 15 residues. The CDR3 sequence is CASSLADREVEKLFF. CDR3 bases: TGCGCCAGCAGCTTGGCGGACAGGGAGGTTGAAAAACTGTTTTTT.

This sequence joins TRBV19 and TRBJ2-7; 10 positions match TRBD1. With 8 bases clipped from V and 3 bases from J, the junction kept 16 bases outside the gene matches. Per germline, CDR1 LNHDA and CDR2 SQIVND (reference sequence). The CDR3 runs to 17 residues. In DNA, the CDR3 is TGTGCCAGTCACCCTAGCGCCGGGACAGGGGTATTCTACGAGCAGTACTTC. Translation: CASHPSAGTGVFYEQYF.